This is a list of T cell receptor beta chains from one sample in a study of T-cell reconstitution after alpha-beta-depleted transplantation in children. TCRdb reprocessed the PCR reads via MiXCR and lists one record per CDR3 protein. The table has 400,000 to 500,000 distinct CDR3 sequences, around 9.9% seen once. The sample in question was PBMCs from the stem cell graft donor, obtained from the stem cell graft. Receptor source: a human donor who donated a stem cell graft to a child with acute myeloid leukemia. The CDR3 runs from the conserved cysteine through the conserved F or W. Each record gives: J gene, V gene, D gene, clone size, CDR3 protein, CDR3 DNA. A D gene is named only where the DNA matches it firmly. Some rows mark clone size as missing; the rest say once, few, many or name a class of expanded clone.

J: TRBJ2-5; V: TRBV20-1; D: TRBD2; size: many; CDR3: CSASPELAGDQETQYF; DNA: TGCAGTGCTAGCCCGGAACTAGCGGGGGACCAAGAGACCCAGTACTTC
J: TRBJ1-1; V: TRBV10-3; D: .; size: few; CDR3: CAISESGTNTEAFF; DNA: TGTGCCATCAGTGAGTCAGGCACAAACACTGAAGCTTTCTTT
J: TRBJ2-1; V: TRBV5-1; D: .; size: few; CDR3: CASSREGGGTSNNEQFF; DNA: TGCGCCAGCAGCAGGGAGGGCGGTGGGACATCGAACAATGAGCAGTTCTTC
J: TRBJ1-2; V: TRBV27; D: .; size: few; CDR3: CASSFSGLYGYTF; DNA: TGTGCCAGCAGTTTCTCCGGGCTATATGGCTACACCTTC
J: TRBJ2-1; V: TRBV12-3/TRBV12-4; D: TRBD2; size: few; CDR3: CASSQSGGTSEQFF; DNA: TGTGCCAGCAGCCAGTCGGGAGGGACAAGTGAGCAGTTCTTC
J: TRBJ2-3; V: TRBV11-3; D: .; size: few; CDR3: CASSNALHTDTQYF; DNA: TGTGCCAGCAGCAATGCTCTCCACACAGATACGCAGTATTTT
J: TRBJ1-3; V: TRBV7-8; D: .; size: .; CDR3: CASSTRGRLSSGNTIYF; DNA: TGTGCCAGCAGCACCCGGGGCCGACTAAGCTCTGGAAACACCATATATTTT
J: TRBJ2-1; V: TRBV6-5; D: TRBD1; size: few; CDR3: CASSSGTGTGHNEQFF; DNA: TGTGCCAGCAGTTCGGGGACAGGGACAGGCCACAATGAGCAGTTCTTC
J: TRBJ2-3; V: TRBV5-1; D: .; size: many; CDR3: CASRAFVSSTDTQYF; DNA: TGCGCCAGCAGAGCATTTGTTTCTAGCACAGATACGCAGTATTTT
J: TRBJ2-7; V: TRBV20-1; D: TRBD2; size: many; CDR3: CSASSGHSSYEQYF; DNA: TGCAGTGCTAGTAGCGGGCATAGCTCCTACGAGCAGTACTTC
J: TRBJ2-1; V: TRBV5-1; D: TRBD2; size: many; CDR3: CASRGTSGRRNEQFF; DNA: TGCGCCAGCAGAGGGACTAGCGGGCGGCGCAATGAGCAGTTCTTC
J: TRBJ2-1; V: TRBV11-1; D: .; size: .; CDR3: CASSPPGAQGFSYNEQFF; DNA: TGTGCCAGCAGCCCCCCGGGGGCACAGGGCTTCTCCTACAATGAGCAGTTCTTC
J: TRBJ2-5; V: TRBV7-2; D: TRBD2; size: .; CDR3: CASSTSGSYETQYF; DNA: TGTGCCAGCAGCACGAGCGGGAGCTATGAGACCCAGTACTTC
J: TRBJ2-7; V: TRBV5-1; D: TRBD2; size: many; CDR3: CASSLVASGYEQYF; DNA: TGCGCCAGCAGCTTGGTTGCTAGCGGATACGAGCAGTACTTC
J: TRBJ2-1; V: TRBV20-1; D: .; size: many; CDR3: CSASPSAAYNEQFF; DNA: TGCAGTGCTAGTCCTAGCGCTGCCTACAATGAGCAGTTCTTC
J: TRBJ2-1; V: TRBV7-1; D: TRBD2; size: few; CDR3: CASSSGGTRRREGGYNEQFF; DNA: TGTGCCAGCAGCTCCGGGGGAACTAGGCGTCGGGAGGGGGGTTACAATGAGCAGTTCTTC
J: TRBJ2-1; V: TRBV5-5; D: .; size: many; CDR3: CASELLGNNEQFF; DNA: TGTGCCAGCGAACTACTGGGTAACAATGAGCAGTTCTTC
J: TRBJ2-5; V: TRBV15; D: .; size: .; CDR3: CATSTEGRETQYF; DNA: TGTGCCACCTCCACAGAGGGGCGGGAGACCCAGTACTTC
J: TRBJ1-1; V: TRBV20-1; D: .; size: .; CDR3: CSARDSRVSPEAFF; DNA: TGCAGTGCTAGAGATAGTAGGGTTTCGCCTGAAGCTTTCTTT
J: TRBJ1-2; V: TRBV2; D: TRBD1; size: few; CDR3: CASREGQGSYGYTF; DNA: TGTGCCAGCAGAGAAGGACAGGGATCCTATGGCTACACCTTC
J: TRBJ2-7; V: TRBV6-1; D: .; size: few; CDR3: CATRRWASDNYEQYF; DNA: TGTGCCACCCGGAGATGGGCTAGCGACAATTACGAGCAGTACTTC
J: TRBJ2-1; V: TRBV6-5; D: .; size: few; CDR3: CASSTGTTYNEQFF; DNA: TGTGCCAGCAGTACCGGGACAACCTACAATGAGCAGTTCTTC
J: TRBJ2-1; V: TRBV6-5; D: TRBD2; size: many; CDR3: CASRLGTSGYNEQFF; DNA: TGTGCCAGCAGACTCGGGACTAGCGGTTACAATGAGCAGTTCTTC
J: TRBJ2-1; V: TRBV12-3/TRBV12-4; D: .; size: .; CDR3: CASSFLKERSYNEQFF; DNA: TGTGCCAGCAGTTTTTTAAAGGAACGCTCCTACAATGAGCAGTTCTTC
J: TRBJ2-5; V: TRBV13; D: TRBD2; size: .; CDR3: CASSLSSGGRGETQYF; DNA: TGTGCCAGCAGCTTAAGTAGCGGGGGCCGGGGGGAGACCCAGTACTTC
J: TRBJ2-3; V: TRBV27; D: TRBD2; size: few; CDR3: CASRTRASTQYF; DNA: TGTGCCAGCCGGACTAGAGCGTCAACGCAGTATTTT
J: TRBJ2-1; V: TRBV7-3; D: .; size: .; CDR3: CASSLRGNPYNEQFF; DNA: TGTGCCAGCAGCTTAAGAGGGAACCCCTACAATGAGCAGTTCTTC
J: TRBJ1-2; V: TRBV7-2; D: .; size: .; CDR3: CASSPERVHYGYTF; DNA: TGTGCCAGCAGCCCCGAGCGAGTACACTATGGTTACACCTTC
J: TRBJ1-3; V: TRBV5-1; D: .; size: few; CDR3: CASSLVGADGNTIYF; DNA: TGCGCCAGCAGCTTGGTAGGCGCTGATGGAAACACCATATATTTT
J: TRBJ2-3; V: TRBV5-6; D: .; size: few; CDR3: CASSSRTATRGTDTQYF; DNA: TGTGCCAGCAGCAGTAGGACAGCTACTAGAGGCACAGATACGCAGTATTTT
J: TRBJ2-3; V: TRBV9; D: TRBD2; size: .; CDR3: CSSSSPRLAGDADTQYF; DNA: TGTTCCAGCAGCTCCCCCCGGCTAGCGGGAGATGCAGATACGCAGTATTTT
J: TRBJ2-2; V: TRBV6-1; D: TRBD1; size: .; CDR3: CASRRQGFFGELFF; DNA: TGTGCCAGCAGACGACAGGGTTTTTTTGGGGAGCTGTTTTTT
J: TRBJ2-1; V: TRBV5-5; D: .; size: .; CDR3: CASSEKALGLPLREQFF; DNA: TGTGCCAGCAGCGAAAAAGCACTCGGCCTACCTTTAAGGGAGCAGTTCTTC
J: TRBJ1-5; V: TRBV6-2/TRBV6-3; D: .; size: once; CDR3: CASRTVGGDQPQHF; DNA: TGTGCCAGCAGGACCGTCGGTGGGGATCAGCCCCAGCATTTT
J: TRBJ2-3; V: TRBV6-1; D: .; size: few; CDR3: CASSPTVNPDTQYF; DNA: TGTGCCAGCAGCCCGACAGTTAATCCAGATACGCAGTATTTT
J: TRBJ1-5; V: TRBV6-6; D: .; size: .; CDR3: CASSFQGSQPQHF; DNA: TGTGCCAGCAGTTTTCAGGGAAGCCAGCCCCAGCATTTT
J: TRBJ2-7; V: TRBV5-1; D: .; size: few; CDR3: CASSGGTAGMEQYF; DNA: TGCGCCAGCAGCGGGGGGACGGCCGGTATGGAGCAGTACTTC
J: TRBJ2-2; V: TRBV6-5; D: TRBD1; size: few; CDR3: CASSYDRVVRELFF; DNA: TGTGCCAGCAGTTACGACAGGGTGGTAAGGGAGCTGTTTTTT
J: TRBJ2-2; V: TRBV5-1; D: TRBD2; size: .; CDR3: CASSLALAGETGELFF; DNA: TGCGCCAGCAGCTTGGCCCTAGCGGGAGAGACCGGGGAGCTGTTTTTT
J: TRBJ2-2; V: TRBV6-5; D: .; size: .; CDR3: CASRPHRVKDTGELFF; DNA: TGTGCCAGCAGGCCCCACAGGGTAAAGGACACCGGGGAGCTGTTTTTT
J: TRBJ2-1; V: TRBV7-9; D: TRBD1; size: .; CDR3: CASSLGGQRTYNEQFF; DNA: TGTGCCAGCAGCTTAGGGGGACAGAGAACCTACAATGAGCAGTTCTTC
J: TRBJ1-3; V: TRBV15; D: TRBD1; size: .; CDR3: CATSRDRGRGNTIYF; DNA: TGTGCCACCAGCAGAGACAGGGGGCGAGGAAACACCATATATTTT
J: TRBJ2-1; V: TRBV7-8; D: .; size: few; CDR3: CASSLASGSLNNEQFF; DNA: TGTGCCAGCAGCTTAGCTTCCGGGAGTTTAAACAATGAGCAGTTCTTC
J: TRBJ2-1; V: TRBV21-1; D: .; size: few; CDR3: CASSKIAPGTGFCNEQFF; DNA: TGTGCCAGCAGCAAAATAGCCCCCGGGACAGGGTTTTGCAATGAGCAGTTCTTC
J: TRBJ2-5; V: TRBV7-6; D: .; size: few; CDR3: CASSLSRIQETQYF; DNA: TGTGCCAGCAGCTTAAGTCGGATCCAAGAGACCCAGTACTTC
J: TRBJ2-2; V: TRBV29-1; D: TRBD1; size: few; CDR3: CSAGLTGVGGELFF; DNA: TGCAGCGCTGGATTGACAGGGGTCGGCGGGGAGCTGTTTTTT
J: TRBJ2-2; V: TRBV5-1; D: .; size: few; CDR3: CASSSRGGGAFTGELFF; DNA: TGCGCCAGCAGCTCGCGTGGAGGGGGGGCATTCACCGGGGAGCTGTTTTTT
J: TRBJ2-1; V: TRBV6-2/TRBV6-3; D: .; size: .; CDR3: CASSYGAEQFF; DNA: TGTGCCAGCAGTTACGGAGCTGAGCAGTTCTTC
J: TRBJ1-5; V: TRBV5-1; D: .; size: many; CDR3: CASSPDGGGQPQHF; DNA: TGCGCCAGCAGCCCCGACGGGGGGGGTCAGCCCCAGCATTTT
J: TRBJ1-5; V: TRBV6-2/TRBV6-3; D: TRBD1; size: few; CDR3: CASSYSRTGGGNQPQHF; DNA: TGTGCCAGCAGTTACTCTCGGACAGGGGGAGGCAATCAGCCCCAGCATTTT
J: TRBJ2-1; V: TRBV4-3; D: TRBD2; size: few; CDR3: CASSQGAGAPIETYNEQFF; DNA: TGCGCCAGCAGCCAAGGGGCGGGAGCCCCTATTGAAACCTACAATGAGCAGTTCTTC
J: TRBJ1-4; V: TRBV2; D: .; size: many; CDR3: CASSQDNEKLFF; DNA: TGTGCCAGCAGCCAGGATAATGAAAAACTGTTTTTT
J: TRBJ2-5; V: TRBV5-1; D: TRBD1; size: few; CDR3: CASSRTGTVRETQYF; DNA: TGCGCCAGCAGCCGGACTGGGACAGTCAGGGAGACCCAGTACTTC